Shown below are 30 T cell receptor beta chains from a single sample sequenced in a study of Ad26.COV2.S vaccination and SARS-CoV-2 variants. This table comes from immunoSEQ multiplex PCR, and its TCRdb copy is limited to in-frame clones, with some not included. The sample carries 300,000 to 400,000 clones, roughly 90% recorded once. Treatment reported: about 20 received Ad26.COV2.S at low or high dose, single or two shots; roughly five received placebo; per-sample allocation not given. Specimens were obtained on day 63 following the first vaccine or placebo injection. The sample consisted of peripheral blood, taken in a trial of Ad26.COV2.S vaccine versus placebo. The source of these receptors is a person aged 18 to 59 who received the Ad26.COV2.S COVID-19 vaccine or a placebo.

This chain connects TRBV27 to TRBJ1-4, with a weak D call TRBD1 (6 bases). Germline CDR1 MNHEY, CDR2 SMNVEV (reference sequence). The CDR3 loop spans 14 amino acids. Trimming pared 5 bases from V and 4 bases from J, leaving 11 bases between. CDR3 in DNA: TGTGCCAGCAGTGTGGACAGCCTTAATGAAAAACTGTTTTTT. Residues: CASSVDSLNEKLFF.

CDR3 bases: TGCGCCAGCAGCGGTGTAGGGGGTCTGAGTACCCAGTACTTC. Its translation is CASSGVGGLSTQYF. J is TRBJ2-5 and V is TRBV5-1; possibly TRBD1 for D (6 bases). This CDR3 has 14 residues. CDR1 and CDR2 (germline): SGHRS, YFSETQ. V was shortened by 4 bases and J by 8 bases, with 18 bases between the two germline ends.

V gene TRBV5-6 combines with J gene TRBJ1-1, with TRBD1 matching 11 bases. The CDR3 is 17 residues long. Losses at the gene ends were 4 bases for V and 5 bases for J; bases not matched to a gene: 13. Germline V gene sequence: CDR1 SGHDT, CDR2 YYEEEE. DNA for the CDR3: TGTGCCAGCAGCAAGTTGGCTGGGACAGGGGGAAATACTGAAGCTTTCTTT. Amino acid sequence: CASSKLAGTGGNTEAFF.

This clone was found once. V is TRBV2 and J is TRBJ2-2; 7 nucleotides match TRBD1. The CDR3 totals 14 residues. With V trimmed by 6 bases and J by 5 bases, 6 bases remained unmatched. The germline V gene has CDR1 SNHLY and CDR2 FYNNEI. The CDR3 DNA follows: TGTGCCAGCAGCGACAGGGTAGGAACCGGGGAGCTGTTTTTT. It codes for CASSDRVGTGELFF. Full variable domain (remainder filled in from reference TRBV2 and TRBJ2-2): EPEVTQTPSHQVTQMGQEVILRCVPISNHLYFYWYRQILGQKVEFLVSFYNNEISEKSEIFDDQFSVERPDGSNFTLKIRSTKLEDSAMYFCASSDRVGTGELFFGEGSRLTVL.

The J gene is TRBJ1-2, the V gene TRBV6-5; no clear D. CDR3 size: 14 residues. Germline CDR1 MNHEY, CDR2 SVGAGI. V lost 0 bases, J lost 1 base, and 6 bases lay in between. The CDR3 bases are TGTGCCAGCAGTTACTCCTCGTTTAACTATGGCTACACCTTC. Its protein is CASSYSSFNYGYTF.

The gene calls are TRBV18 and TRBJ2-1; no definite D call. Trimming stripped 5 bases from V and 5 bases from J, with 13 bases between. The CDR3 loop spans 14 amino acids. From germline, CDR1 is KGHSH and CDR2 LQKENI. The CDR3 spells CASSMDLDNNEQFF. The CDR3 nucleotides read TGTGCCAGCTCAATGGACCTCGATAACAATGAGCAGTTCTTC.

V gene TRBV7-6 combines with J gene TRBJ2-3, with TRBD2 matching over 12 bases. Per the germline V gene, CDR1 is SGHVS and CDR2 is FNYEAQ. There are 18 residues in the CDR3. V was pared by 5 bases and J by 2 bases, with 11 bases of the junction left unmatched. CDR3 region: CASSPRSTSGSTTDTQYF. Here the CDR3 DNA reads TGTGCCAGCAGCCCACGATCGACTAGCGGGAGTACCACAGATACGCAGTATTTT.

This chain uses TRBV27 with TRBJ1-1; D possibly corresponds to TRBD1 (5 bases). Trimming took 7 bases from V and 8 from J, leaving 20 bases between them. CDR3 size: 14 residues. CDR1 is MNHEY and CDR2 is SMNVEV in the germline V gene (reference sequence). The CDR3 reads CASNLAPGGPEAFF. CDR3 DNA sequence: TGTGCCAGCAACCTAGCCCCCGGGGGTCCCGAAGCTTTCTTT.

The rearrangement links TRBV7-3 to TRBJ2-2; D is ambiguous. This CDR3 is 14 amino acids long. Looked up from germline, CDR1 is SGHTA and CDR2 is FQGTGA. Trimming pared 2 bases from V and 1 base from J, leaving 5 bases between. The CDR3 loop is CASSLSRNTGELFF. The CDR3, as DNA: TGTGCCAGCAGCTTATCACGGAACACCGGGGAGCTGTTTTTT.

This clone was detected a few times. The chain is built from TRBV10-3 and TRBJ1-1; TRBD1 aligns across 10 bases. CDR1 is ENHRY, CDR2 SYGVKD, per germline. V was pared by 9 bases and J by 6 bases, with 7 bases of the junction left unmatched. The CDR3 extends over 13 amino acids. The CDR3, as DNA: TGTGCCATGGGGGACAGGGGCGAGGCTGAAGCTTTCTTT. This translates into CAMGDRGEAEAFF.

The V and J genes are TRBV2 and TRBJ2-5; 13 bases are a match to TRBD2. V shed 6 bases and J 4 bases; nucleotides not matched to a gene: 2. Germline CDR1 is SNHLY and CDR2 is FYNNEI. CDR3 length: 14 residues. The CDR3 DNA follows: TGTGCCAGCAGAACTAGCGGGGGGGGAGAGACCCAGTACTTC. As protein: CASRTSGGGETQYF.

The gene calls are TRBV13 and TRBJ1-2, with D possibly matching TRBD1 (5 bases). Germline V lookup: CDR1 PRHDT, CDR2 FYEKMQ (reference sequence). Trimming pared 8 bases from V and 7 bases from J, leaving 20 bases between. CDR3 length: 14 residues. The chain's CDR3 is CASSVQGGIGGYTF. CDR3 nucleotide sequence: TGTGCCAGCTCGGTGCAGGGAGGGATCGGTGGCTACACCTTC.

V gene TRBV6-2 or TRBV6-3 combines with J gene TRBJ1-1, with no clear D. V dropped 2 bases and J dropped 6 bases, with 16 bases sitting between them. CDR3 size: 15 residues. CDR1 MNHEY and CDR2 SVGEGT come from the germline V gene. The chain's CDR3 is CASSYLFPGESEAFF. As DNA, the CDR3 is TGTGCCAGCAGTTACCTCTTTCCCGGGGAATCTGAAGCTTTCTTT.

On this clone itself: The sample has other DNA sequences that encode this CDR3 too. The chain recombines TRBV12-3 or TRBV12-4 with TRBJ1-5; D is uncertain. The V end lost 3 bases, the J end lost 1 base, and 4 bases lay between the germline ends. This CDR3 is built from 13 residues. This CDR3 is CASSLSSNQPQHF. The CDR3 DNA sequence: TGTGCCAGCAGTTTGTCCAGCAATCAGCCCCAGCATTTT.

J is TRBJ1-2 and V is TRBV14; D might be TRBD1 (5 bases). This CDR3 region has 14 residues. V lost 1 base, J lost 4 bases, and 10 bases lay in between. Germline V gene data show CDR1 as SGHDN and CDR2 as FVKESK. The CDR3 loop reads CASSQGQLSYGYTF. CDR3 DNA sequence: TGTGCCAGCAGCCAAGGACAGCTAAGCTATGGCTACACCTTC.

J is TRBJ2-1 and V is TRBV11-3; D may correspond to TRBD1 or TRBD2 (6 bases each). V dropped 5 bases and J dropped 2 bases, with 16 bases sitting between them. The CDR3 has 16 residues. The V gene's germline CDR1 is SGHNT and CDR2 YENEEA. CDR3 in amino acids: CASSLPGGGTYNEQFF. The CDR3 DNA follows: TGTGCCAGCAGCCTCCCCGGAGGGGGAACCTACAATGAGCAGTTCTTC.

V usage is TRBV5-4 and J usage is TRBJ2-5; a possible D gene is TRBD1 (6 bases). The germline V gene encodes CDR1 SGHNT and CDR2 YYREEE (reference sequence). V shed 3 bases and J shed 1 base, with 10 bases lying between them. CDR3 length: 14 amino acids. CDR3 sequence: CASSSTGSQETQYF. As DNA, the CDR3 is TGTGCCAGCAGCTCCACAGGGAGCCAAGAGACCCAGTACTTC.

This clone was observed once. The V gene is TRBV4-1, the J gene TRBJ1-5; weak D call: TRBD1 (6 bases). The length of the CDR3 is 18 residues. Germline V gives CDR1 MGHRA, CDR2 YSYEKL. The ends were cut back, 4 bases at V and 5 bases at J, with 24 bases in the middle. In DNA form, the CDR3 reads TGCGCCAGCAGCCCTCTAGCAGGGAGTGGGACAAGGTATCAGCCCCAGCATTTT. This sequence encodes CASSPLAGSGTRYQPQHF.

This chain joins TRBV18 and TRBJ1-2, with a weak D call TRBD1 (6 bases). The V and J ends lost 5 bases and 0 bases respectively, with 13 bases between them. Germline values: CDR1 KGHSH, CDR2 LQKENI. This CDR3 spans 15 amino acids. Written as DNA, the CDR3 is TGTGCCAGCTCAAAAGAGACAGGAGCTAACTATGGCTACACCTTC. Translation gives CASSKETGANYGYTF.

Of note for this clone: Other DNA sequences in this specimen translate into the identical CDR3. The rearrangement links TRBV7-3 to TRBJ2-1; D gene uncertain. Between the trimmed V and J ends, which lost 0 bases and 0 bases, there was a span of 6 bases. Germline loops: CDR1 SGHTA, CDR2 FQGTGA. The CDR3 length is 15 residues. This CDR3 reads CASSLTRDSYNEQFF. In nucleotides, the CDR3 is TGTGCCAGCAGCTTAACCCGCGACTCCTACAATGAGCAGTTCTTC.

The chain links TRBV18 to TRBJ1-1, with a possible D match to TRBD1 (5 bases). Germline V CDR1 and CDR2: KGHSH, LQKENI. The CDR3 has 16 amino acids. V was trimmed by 1 base and J by 2 bases, leaving 14 bases between them. The CDR3 nucleotides read TGTGCCAGCTCACCACAAAGGGGTTTAGAAAACACTGAAGCTTTCTTT. It codes for CASSPQRGLENTEAFF.

In its sample, this clone was seen once. The chain recombines TRBV5-1 with TRBJ1-2; 7 nucleotides line up with TRBD1. This CDR3 region has 14 residues. Trimming at V came to 4 bases and at J to 4 bases, leaving 7 bases not matched to a gene. Per the germline V gene, CDR1 is SGHRS and CDR2 is YFSETQ. The CDR3 loop reads CASSHTGDGYGYTF. For the CDR3, the DNA is TGCGCCAGCAGCCATACAGGGGATGGCTATGGCTACACCTTC.

J is TRBJ1-6 and V is TRBV19; D might be TRBD1 (5 bases). The CDR3 consists of 13 residues. Trimming shortened V by 9 bases and J by 8 bases, and 14 bases separated the two germline ends. Germline V gene sequence: CDR1 LNHDA, CDR2 SQIVND (reference sequence). CDR3 DNA: TGTGCCAGCCAAAGGGGCGTAGATTCACCCCTCCACTTT. It is translated as CASQRGVDSPLHF.

The gene calls are TRBV11-2 and TRBJ2-5, with 7 bases lining up with TRBD2. Germline assignment: CDR1 SGHAT and CDR2 FQNNGV. Unmatched junction bases numbered 14, after V lost 6 bases and J lost 7 bases. CDR3 size: 15 residues. The chain's CDR3 is CASRSFRGEGGTQYF. CDR3 DNA sequence: TGTGCCAGCAGATCCTTCCGGGGGGAGGGCGGGACCCAGTACTTC.

The chain joins TRBV2 to TRBJ2-3, with D possibly matching TRBD2 (6 bases). This CDR3 is built from 16 residues. CDR1 SNHLY and CDR2 FYNNEI come from the germline V gene. With 1 base removed from V and 4 bases from J, the gap between germline ends came to 15 bases. The DNA for the CDR3 is TGTGCCAGCAGTGAAGACGAATGGGGGGTCCCAGATACGCAGTATTTT. This sequence encodes CASSEDEWGVPDTQYF.

V and J are TRBV9 and TRBJ2-3; 9 bases align to TRBD2. The CDR3 contains 15 residues. CDR1 is SGDLS and CDR2 is YYNGEE in the germline V gene. Trimming at V came to 3 bases and at J to 4 bases, leaving 6 bases not matched to a gene. CDR3 DNA sequence: TGTGCCAGCAGCGGTGCGGGGGGGCCGGCAGATACGCAGTATTTT. Its translation: CASSGAGGPADTQYF.

The CDR3 DNA reads as TGTGCCAGTAGTATGGAGCGGTACACTGAAGCTTTCTTT. Its protein product is CASSMERYTEAFF. The gene calls are TRBV19 and TRBJ1-1; D is unresolved. Trimming stripped 3 bases from V and 3 bases from J, with 8 bases between. The CDR3 is 13 amino acids. The germline CDR1 and CDR2 sequences are LNHDA and SQIVND (reference sequence).

The V gene is TRBV5-1, the J gene TRBJ2-3, with 7 bases that match TRBD2. V shed 2 bases and J 1 base; nucleotides not matched to a gene: 7. The CDR3 runs to 16 residues. Germline CDR1 and CDR2: SGHRS and YFSETQ. The CDR3 loop is CASSLWAGDGTDTQYF. For the CDR3, the DNA is TGCGCCAGCAGCTTATGGGCGGGAGATGGCACAGATACGCAGTATTTT.

There are a few counts of this clone. The V and J genes are TRBV28 and TRBJ1-1; weak D call: TRBD1 (5 bases). Trimming removed 7 bases from V and 0 bases from J, with 15 bases in between. From germline, CDR1 is MDHEN and CDR2 SYDVKM. The CDR3 runs to 15 residues. In nucleotides, the CDR3 is TGTGCCAGCAAGGTGGGGGTTGGGATGAACACTGAAGCTTTCTTT. As protein: CASKVGVGMNTEAFF.

V usage is TRBV20-1 and J usage is TRBJ1-5; weak D call: TRBD1 (5 bases). CDR1 and CDR2 from the germline V gene are DFQATT and SNEGSKA (reference sequence). V was shortened by 3 bases and J by 8 bases, with 8 bases between the two germline ends. The CDR3 loop spans 11 amino acids. CDR3 in amino acids: CSASGGKPQHF. The CDR3 coding sequence is TGCAGTGCTAGCGGGGGTAAGCCCCAGCATTTT.